This TCR beta chain was sequenced for a study of blood T cell repertoires in COVID-19. In the study overall: COVID-19 samples collected from the United States, Italy and Spain covered acute and convalescent phases. T cells, B-cell-depleted T cells, or PBMCs supplied cDNA or gDNA.

Per the authors' pipeline: For nucleated cells, counts were estimated from reference gene primer amplification. The assay was immunoSEQ multiplex PCR, and TCRdb's table has in-frame clones only and misses some. That table is the source of V, J and clone size, and D and trimming were worked out from the DNA. Here the sample spans around 200,000 clones, 84% being singletons. The CDR3 has 12 amino acids. Looked up from germline, CDR1 is SGHDT and CDR2 is YYEEEE. V shed 4 bases and J shed 0 bases, with 4 bases lying between them. The chain recombines TRBV5-6 with TRBJ1-2; D is unclear. The material sequenced was peripheral blood. The TCR was taken from a human donor in a cohort sampled during active COVID-19. The CDR3 coding sequence is TGTGCCAGCAGCCTTTCTAACTATGGCTACACCTTC. It is translated as CASSLSNYGYTF.